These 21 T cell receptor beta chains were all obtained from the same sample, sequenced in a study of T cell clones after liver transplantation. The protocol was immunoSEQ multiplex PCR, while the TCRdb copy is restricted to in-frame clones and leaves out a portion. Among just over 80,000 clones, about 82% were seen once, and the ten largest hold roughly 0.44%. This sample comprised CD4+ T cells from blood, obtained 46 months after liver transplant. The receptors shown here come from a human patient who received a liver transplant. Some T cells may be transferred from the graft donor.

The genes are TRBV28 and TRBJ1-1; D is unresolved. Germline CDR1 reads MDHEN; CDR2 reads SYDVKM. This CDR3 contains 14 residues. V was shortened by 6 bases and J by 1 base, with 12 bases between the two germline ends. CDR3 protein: CASSLDPENTEAFF. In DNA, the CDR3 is TGTGCCAGCAGCCTCGACCCCGAGAACACTGAAGCTTTCTTT.

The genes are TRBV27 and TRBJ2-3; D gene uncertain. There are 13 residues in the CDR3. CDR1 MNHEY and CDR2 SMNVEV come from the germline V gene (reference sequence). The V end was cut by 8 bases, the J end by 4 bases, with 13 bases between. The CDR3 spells CASALLSADTQYF. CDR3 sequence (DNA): TGTGCCAGCGCCCTCTTATCAGCAGATACGCAGTATTTT.

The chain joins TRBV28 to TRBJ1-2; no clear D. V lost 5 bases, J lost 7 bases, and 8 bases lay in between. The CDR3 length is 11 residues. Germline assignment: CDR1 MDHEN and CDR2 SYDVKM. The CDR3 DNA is TGTGCCAGCAGTCCCCTCGGTGGCTACACCTTC. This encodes CASSPLGGYTF.

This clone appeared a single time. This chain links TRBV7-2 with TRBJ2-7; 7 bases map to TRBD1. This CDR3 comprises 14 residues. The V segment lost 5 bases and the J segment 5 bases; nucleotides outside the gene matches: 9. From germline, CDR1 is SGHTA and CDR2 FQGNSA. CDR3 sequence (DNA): TGTGCCAGCAGCCGACAGGGTACGGAGGACGAGCAGTACTTC. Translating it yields CASSRQGTEDEQYF.

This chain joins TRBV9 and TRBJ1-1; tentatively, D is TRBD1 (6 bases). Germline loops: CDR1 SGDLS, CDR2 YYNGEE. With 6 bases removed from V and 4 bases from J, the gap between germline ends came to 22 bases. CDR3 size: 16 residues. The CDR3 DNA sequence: TGTGCCAGCACCCTTACAGGGTTGACCCGGGGCACTGAAGCTTTCTTT. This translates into CASTLTGLTRGTEAFF. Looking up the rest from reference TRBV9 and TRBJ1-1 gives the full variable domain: DSGVTQTPKHLITATGQRVTLRCSPRSGDLSVYWYQQSLDQGLQFLIQYYNGEERAKGNILERFSAQQFPDLHSELNLSSLELGDSALYFCASTLTGLTRGTEAFFGQGTRLTVV.

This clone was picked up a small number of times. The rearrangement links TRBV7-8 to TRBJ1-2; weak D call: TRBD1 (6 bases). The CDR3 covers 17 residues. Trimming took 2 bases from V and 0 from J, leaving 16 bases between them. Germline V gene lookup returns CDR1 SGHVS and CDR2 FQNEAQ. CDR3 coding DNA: TGTGCCAGCAGCTTACTCACAGGGACTTGGTCTAACTATGGCTACACCTTC. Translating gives CASSLLTGTWSNYGYTF.

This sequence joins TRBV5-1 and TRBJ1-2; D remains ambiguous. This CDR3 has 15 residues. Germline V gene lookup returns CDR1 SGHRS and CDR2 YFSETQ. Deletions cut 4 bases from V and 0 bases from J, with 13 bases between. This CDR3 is CASSGEAITNYGYTF. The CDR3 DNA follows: TGCGCCAGCAGCGGAGAGGCCATCACTAACTATGGCTACACCTTC.

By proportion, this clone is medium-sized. The CDR3 protein is CASTGTGRETQYF. CDR3 DNA: TGTGCCAGCACTGGGACAGGGAGAGAGACCCAGTACTTC. The V gene is TRBV6-6, the J gene TRBJ2-5; 9 bases map to TRBD1. Looked up from germline, CDR1 is MNHNY and CDR2 is SVGAGI (reference sequence). The CDR3 has 13 residues. Unmatched junction bases numbered 4, after V lost 7 bases and J lost 4 bases.

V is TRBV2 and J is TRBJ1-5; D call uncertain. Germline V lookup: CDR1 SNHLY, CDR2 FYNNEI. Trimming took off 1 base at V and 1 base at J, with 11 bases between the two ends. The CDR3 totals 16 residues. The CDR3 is CASSEGGRASNQPQHF. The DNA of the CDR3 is TGTGCCAGCAGTGAAGGGGGAAGGGCGAGCAATCAGCCCCAGCATTTT. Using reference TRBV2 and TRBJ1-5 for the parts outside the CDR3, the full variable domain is EPEVTQTPSHQVTQMGQEVILRCVPISNHLYFYWYRQILGQKVEFLVSFYNNEISEKSEIFDDQFSVERPDGSNFTLKIRSTKLEDSAMYFCASSEGGRASNQPQHFGDGTRLSIL.

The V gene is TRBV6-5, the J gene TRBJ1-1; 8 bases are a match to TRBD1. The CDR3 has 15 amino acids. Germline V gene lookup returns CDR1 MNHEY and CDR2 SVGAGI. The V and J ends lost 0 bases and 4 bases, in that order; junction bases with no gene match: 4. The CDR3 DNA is TGTGCCAGCAGTTACTCAGAAACAGGGGGCACTGAAGCTTTCTTT. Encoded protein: CASSYSETGGTEAFF.

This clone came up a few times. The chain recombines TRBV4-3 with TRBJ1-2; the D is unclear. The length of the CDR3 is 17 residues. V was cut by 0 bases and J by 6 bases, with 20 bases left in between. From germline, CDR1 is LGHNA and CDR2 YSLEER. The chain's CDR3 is CASSQDPRVMTRDGYTF. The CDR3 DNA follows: TGCGCCAGCAGCCAAGACCCCCGAGTGATGACAAGGGATGGCTACACCTTC.

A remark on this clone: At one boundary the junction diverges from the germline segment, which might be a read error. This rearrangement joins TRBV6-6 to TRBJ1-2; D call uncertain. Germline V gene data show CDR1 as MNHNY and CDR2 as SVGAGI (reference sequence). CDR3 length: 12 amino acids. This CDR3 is CASSYAGNGNTF. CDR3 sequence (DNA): TGTGCCAGCAGTTACGCGGGGAATGGCAACACCTTC.

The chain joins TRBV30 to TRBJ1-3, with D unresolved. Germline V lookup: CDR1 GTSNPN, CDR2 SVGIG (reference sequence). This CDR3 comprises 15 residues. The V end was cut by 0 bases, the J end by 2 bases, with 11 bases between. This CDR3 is CAWSVYGRPGNTIYF. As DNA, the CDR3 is TGTGCCTGGAGTGTATACGGGAGGCCTGGAAACACCATATATTTT.

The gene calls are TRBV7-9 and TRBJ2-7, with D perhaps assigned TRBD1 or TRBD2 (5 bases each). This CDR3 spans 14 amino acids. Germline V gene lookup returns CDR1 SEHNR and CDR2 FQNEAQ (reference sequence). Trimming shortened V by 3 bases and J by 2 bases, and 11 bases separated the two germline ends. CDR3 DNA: TGTGCCAGCAGCTTTTGGGACGGACCCTACGAGCAGTACTTC. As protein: CASSFWDGPYEQYF.

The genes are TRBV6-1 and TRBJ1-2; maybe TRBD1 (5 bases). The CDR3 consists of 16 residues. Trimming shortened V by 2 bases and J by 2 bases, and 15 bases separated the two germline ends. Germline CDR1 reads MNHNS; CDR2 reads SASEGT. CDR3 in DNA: TGTGCCAGCAGTGAATTGGTAGACAGCAACAACTATGGCTACACCTTC. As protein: CASSELVDSNNYGYTF.

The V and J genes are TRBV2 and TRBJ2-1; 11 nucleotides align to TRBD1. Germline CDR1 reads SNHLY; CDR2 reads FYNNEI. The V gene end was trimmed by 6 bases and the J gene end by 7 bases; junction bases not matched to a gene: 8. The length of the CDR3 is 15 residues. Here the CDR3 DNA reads TGTGCCAGCAGGAGGGACAGGGGGAGGAGGAATGAGCAGTTCTTC. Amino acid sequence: CASRRDRGRRNEQFF.

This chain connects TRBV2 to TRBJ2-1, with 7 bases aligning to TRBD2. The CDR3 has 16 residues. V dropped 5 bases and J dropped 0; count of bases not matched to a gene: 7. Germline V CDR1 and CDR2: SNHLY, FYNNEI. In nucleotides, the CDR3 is TGTGCCAGCAGTATATTAGCGGGCAGCTCCTACAATGAGCAGTTCTTC. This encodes CASSILAGSSYNEQFF.

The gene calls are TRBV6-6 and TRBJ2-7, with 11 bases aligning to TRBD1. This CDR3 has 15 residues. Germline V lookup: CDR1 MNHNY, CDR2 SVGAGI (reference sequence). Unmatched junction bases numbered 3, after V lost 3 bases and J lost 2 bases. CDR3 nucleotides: TGTGCCAGCAGTTATGGGGGACAGGGGGCCTACGAGCAGTACTTC. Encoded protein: CASSYGGQGAYEQYF.

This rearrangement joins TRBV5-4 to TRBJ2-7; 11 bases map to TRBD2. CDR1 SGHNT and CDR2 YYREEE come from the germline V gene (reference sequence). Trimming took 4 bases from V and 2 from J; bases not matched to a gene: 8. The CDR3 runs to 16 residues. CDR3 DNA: TGTGCCAGCAGCCGAACAGGGACTAGCGGCACCTACGAGCAGTACTTC. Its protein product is CASSRTGTSGTYEQYF.

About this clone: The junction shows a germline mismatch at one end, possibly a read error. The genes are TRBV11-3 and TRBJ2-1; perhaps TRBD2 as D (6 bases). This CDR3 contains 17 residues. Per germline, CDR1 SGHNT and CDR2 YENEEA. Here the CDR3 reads CASSLDRVSGSHNEQFF. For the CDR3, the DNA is TGTGCCAGCAGCTTAGATCGAGTTAGCGGCTCCCACAATGAGCAGTTCTTC.

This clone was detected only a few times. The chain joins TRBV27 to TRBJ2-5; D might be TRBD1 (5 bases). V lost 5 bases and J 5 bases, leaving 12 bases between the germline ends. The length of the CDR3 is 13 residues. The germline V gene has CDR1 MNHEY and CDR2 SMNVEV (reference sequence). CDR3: CASSVRVGETQYF. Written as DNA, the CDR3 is TGTGCCAGCAGTGTCAGGGTAGGGGAGACCCAGTACTTC.